The clone carrying this TCR beta chain appeared a single time. Trimming cost V 4 bases and J 0 bases, with 9 bases left between them. Per the germline V gene, CDR1 is SGHRS and CDR2 is YFSETQ. The CDR3 length is 14 residues. The data are from a study of PD-1 blockade in mismatch repair-deficient tumors. Libraries were prepared by immunoSEQ multiplex PCR; TCRdb keeps only in-frame clonotypes and omits some of them. The data show fewer than 100,000 clones, 81% seen once. This TCR derives from an adult with mismatch repair-deficient cancer. The input for sequencing was peripheral blood, taken 12 weeks after starting pembrolizumab. The V gene is TRBV5-1, the J gene TRBJ2-3; D might be TRBD2 (5 bases). As DNA, the CDR3 is TGCGCCAGCAGCCGACTACCCAGCACAGATACGCAGTATTTT. This gives the protein CASSRLPSTDTQYF.